Following are 13 T cell receptor beta chains from one sample sequenced in a study of blood T cell repertoires in COVID-19. Sequencing was performed with immunoSEQ multiplex PCR; in TCRdb, only in-frame clones are kept and a portion is missing. Of about 200,000 clones detected, approximately 85% appear once; the ten largest clones hold approximately 8%. Sequencing input: peripheral blood. These receptors were obtained from a woman aged 80 or older with COVID-19, enrolled during active disease.

This sequence joins TRBV9 and TRBJ2-3; 7 bases match TRBD2. Germline V gene data show CDR1 as SGDLS and CDR2 as YYNGEE. V lost 4 bases, J lost 4 bases, and 3 bases stayed unmatched. The CDR3 runs 13 residues. This CDR3 is CASSPAGPDTQYF. The CDR3, as DNA: TGTGCCAGCAGCCCAGCGGGACCAGATACGCAGTATTTT.

The gene calls are TRBV7-2 and TRBJ2-7; D is ambiguous. The CDR3 consists of 15 residues. Germline V gene data show CDR1 as SGHTA and CDR2 as FQGNSA. Trimming cost V 3 bases and J 4 bases, with 16 bases left between them. This CDR3 reads CASSLRSRSLYEQYF. CDR3 sequence (DNA): TGTGCCAGCAGCTTGAGGTCAAGGTCCCTTTACGAGCAGTACTTC.

This chain connects TRBV2 to TRBJ1-6, with 7 bases identical to TRBD1. The CDR3 spans 13 residues. V shed 9 bases, J shed 7 bases, and the junction held 6 bases outside the gene matches. Germline V CDR1 and CDR2: SNHLY, FYNNEI. Written as DNA, the CDR3 is TGTGCCAGTCATCCGGGACAGAATTCACCCCTCCACTTT. Protein: CASHPGQNSPLHF.

This clone was detected only once. This rearrangement joins TRBV5-8 to TRBJ1-4; D unresolved. This CDR3 contains 14 residues. V was shortened by 1 base and J by 0 bases, with 4 bases between the two germline ends. In germline, CDR1 is SGHTS, CDR2 YDEGEE. CDR3 nucleotides: TGTGCCAGCAGCTTGAGCGCAACTAATGAAAAACTGTTTTTT. It is translated as CASSLSATNEKLFF.

This clone has a single count. The chain combines TRBV6-5 with TRBJ1-2; no clear D. CDR1 and CDR2 (germline): MNHEY, SVGAGI. V was shortened by 5 bases and J by 0 bases, with 4 bases between the two germline ends. The CDR3 sequence is 12 residues long. DNA for the CDR3: TGTGCCAGCAGTCAGGCTAACTATGGCTACACCTTC. Protein product: CASSQANYGYTF.

The chain combines TRBV6-6 with TRBJ2-7; 8 nucleotides match TRBD1. The length of the CDR3 is 13 residues. The germline gives CDR1 MNHNY, CDR2 SVGAGI (reference sequence). V shed 6 bases and J 2 bases; nucleotides not matched to a gene: 3. CDR3 coding DNA: TGTGCCAGCAGCCAACAGGGGGCCTACGAGCAGTACTTC. As protein: CASSQQGAYEQYF.

The V and J genes are TRBV18 and TRBJ1-1, with D tentatively TRBD1 (6 bases). V was pared by 4 bases and J by 3 bases, with 12 bases between. Germline CDR1 reads KGHSH; CDR2 reads LQKENI. The CDR3 length is 14 residues. CDR3: CASSLTGQDTEAFF. The CDR3 DNA sequence: TGTGCCAGCTCACTTACAGGGCAGGACACTGAAGCTTTCTTT.

The chain uses TRBV7-9 and TRBJ2-2; 12 bases agree with TRBD2. The ends lost 3 bases at V and 5 bases at J; junction bases unmatched: 7. The CDR3 spans 17 residues. CDR1 is SEHNR and CDR2 is FQNEAQ in the germline V gene (reference sequence). Here the CDR3 DNA reads TGTGCCAGCAGCTTGACTAGCGGGAGTAAAAGGACCGGGGAGCTGTTTTTT. It is translated as CASSLTSGSKRTGELFF. Full variable domain (outside the CDR3, taken from reference TRBV7-9 and TRBJ2-2): DTGVSQNPRHKITKRGQNVTFRCDPISEHNRLYWYRQTLGQGPEFLTYFQNEAQLEKSRLLSDRFSAERPKGSFSTLEIQRTEQGDSAMYLCASSLTSGSKRTGELFFGEGSRLTVL.

CDR3 DNA sequence: TGTGCCTCCCGCGCGGGTGTCTACGAGCAGTACTTC. It yields the protein CASRAGVYEQYF. The chain links TRBV28 to TRBJ2-7; perhaps TRBD2 as D (5 bases). Between the trimmed V and J ends, which lost 11 bases and 3 bases, there was a span of 14 bases. This CDR3 has 12 amino acids. CDR1 and CDR2 (germline): MDHEN, SYDVKM.

J is TRBJ1-6 and V is TRBV7-9; D is perhaps TRBD1 (5 bases). The V and J ends lost 4 bases and 7 bases respectively, with 11 bases between them. CDR1 is SEHNR, CDR2 FQNEAQ, per germline (reference sequence). The CDR3 has 14 amino acids. CDR3 sequence: CASSSTDPNSPLHF. CDR3 DNA sequence: TGTGCCAGCAGCTCGACAGACCCGAATTCACCCCTCCACTTT. Full variable domain (outside the CDR3, taken from reference TRBV7-9 and TRBJ1-6): DTGVSQNPRHKITKRGQNVTFRCDPISEHNRLYWYRQTLGQGPEFLTYFQNEAQLEKSRLLSDRFSAERPKGSFSTLEIQRTEQGDSAMYLCASSSTDPNSPLHFGNGTRLTVT.

The V call is TRBV9, the J call TRBJ2-7, with 7 positions matching TRBD2. The V and J ends lost 4 bases and 2 bases, in that order; junction bases with no gene match: 6. This CDR3 region has 14 residues. The germline CDR1 and CDR2 sequences are SGDLS and YYNGEE. CDR3 coding DNA: TGTGCCAGCAGCTTTCGGGACTACGCCTACGAGCAGTACTTC. Amino acid sequence: CASSFRDYAYEQYF.

This rearrangement joins TRBV25-1 to TRBJ1-3; D unclear. Germline V CDR1 and CDR2: MGHDK, SYGVNS. The CDR3 covers 16 residues. V was trimmed by 1 base and J by 5 bases, leaving 15 bases between them. The CDR3 sequence: CASSESLSVSRNTIYF. DNA of the CDR3: TGTGCCAGCAGTGAATCCTTATCCGTTAGTAGAAACACCATATATTTT.

The rearrangement joins TRBV7-6 to TRBJ1-6; TRBD1 might be the D (6 bases). V was clipped by 5 bases and J by 0 bases, with 17 bases between them. The CDR3 consists of 18 residues. Per the germline V gene, CDR1 is SGHVS and CDR2 is FNYEAQ. CDR3 residues: CASSRLGRGSSYNSPLHF. CDR3 DNA: TGTGCCAGCAGCCGATTGGGGAGGGGGAGCTCCTATAATTCACCCCTCCACTTT.